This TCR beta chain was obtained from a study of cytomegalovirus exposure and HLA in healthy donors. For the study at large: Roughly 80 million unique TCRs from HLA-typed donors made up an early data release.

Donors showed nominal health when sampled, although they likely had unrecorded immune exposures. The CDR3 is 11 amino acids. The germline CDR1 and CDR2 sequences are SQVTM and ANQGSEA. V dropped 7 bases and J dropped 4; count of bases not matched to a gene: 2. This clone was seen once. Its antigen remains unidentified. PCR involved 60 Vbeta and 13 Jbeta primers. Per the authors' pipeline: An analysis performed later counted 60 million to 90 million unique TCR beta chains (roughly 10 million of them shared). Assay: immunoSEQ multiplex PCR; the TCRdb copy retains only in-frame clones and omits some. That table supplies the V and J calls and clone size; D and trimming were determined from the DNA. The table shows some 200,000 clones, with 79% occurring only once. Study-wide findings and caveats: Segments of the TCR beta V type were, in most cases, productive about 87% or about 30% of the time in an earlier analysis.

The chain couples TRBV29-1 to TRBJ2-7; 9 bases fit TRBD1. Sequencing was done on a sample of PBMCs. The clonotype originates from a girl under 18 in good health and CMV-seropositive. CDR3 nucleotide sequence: TGCAGCGGAGGACAGGGGTACGAGCAGTACTTC. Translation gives CSGGQGYEQYF.